This T cell receptor beta chain was obtained from a study of T-cell reconstitution after alpha-beta-depleted transplantation in children. Library preparation (for TCRbeta) was performed with unique molecular identifiers. MiXCR was run by TCRdb on the PCR reads, yielding one entry per CDR3 protein. Among roughly 420,000 distinct CDR3 sequences listed, about a sixth were seen once. This clonotype was observed a handful of times. Looked up from germline, CDR1 is SGHNT and CDR2 is YENEEA. The CDR3 spans 12 residues. V lost 4 bases and J 6 bases, leaving 9 bases between the germline ends. This sequence originates from a boy under two years old who had a stem cell transplant for Wiskott-Aldrich syndrome, so the T cells may come from the graft donor. Source: PBMCs, mostly from graft donor cells, taken 360 days after TCRalphabeta/CD19-depleted stem cell transplant. This chain uses TRBV11-3 with TRBJ1-1; D remains unclear. In DNA, the CDR3 is TGTGCCAGCAGCTCCGACTGGGCTGAAGCTTTCTTT. It is translated as CASSSDWAEAFF.